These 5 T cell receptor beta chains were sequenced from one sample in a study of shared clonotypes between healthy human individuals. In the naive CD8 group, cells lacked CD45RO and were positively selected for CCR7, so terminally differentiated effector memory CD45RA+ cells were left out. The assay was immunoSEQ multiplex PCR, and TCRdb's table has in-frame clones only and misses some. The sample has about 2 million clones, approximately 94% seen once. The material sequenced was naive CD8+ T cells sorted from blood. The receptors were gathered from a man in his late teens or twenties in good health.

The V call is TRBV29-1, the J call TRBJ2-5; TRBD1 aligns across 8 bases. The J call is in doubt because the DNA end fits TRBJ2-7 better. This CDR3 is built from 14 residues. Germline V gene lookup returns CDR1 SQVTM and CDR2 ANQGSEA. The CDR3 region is CSVLPGTGANEQYF. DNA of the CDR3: TGCAGCGTTCTTCCCGGGACAGGTGCTAACGAGCAGTACTTC.

In DNA, the CDR3 is TGTGCCAGCAGTGGGGGACTAGCGGTGATCTACGAGCAGTACTTC. It specifies CASSGGLAVIYEQYF. The chain carries TRBV27 and TRBJ2-7; 11 bases agree with TRBD2. This CDR3 has 15 amino acids. V gave up 5 bases and J gave up 3 bases; unmatched junction bases: 6. Germline V gene sequence: CDR1 MNHEY, CDR2 SMNVEV (reference sequence).

In DNA form, the CDR3 reads TGTGCCAGCAGCTTAGCTGCTTTCGGACAGGGGAATGAGCAGTTCTTC. It specifies CASSLAAFGQGNEQFF. This rearrangement joins TRBV7-9 to TRBJ2-1, with TRBD1 identical over 9 bases. The CDR3 runs 16 residues. The trim removed 0 bases at V and 7 bases at J, leaving 7 bases unmatched. The germline V gene encodes CDR1 SEHNR and CDR2 FQNEAQ (reference sequence).

CDR3: CASSFPGVNAEAFF. In DNA, the CDR3 is TGTGCCAGCAGCTTCCCCGGCGTAAACGCTGAAGCTTTCTTT. The V and J genes are TRBV7-9 and TRBJ1-1; D is uncertain. Trimming left V 3 bases short and J 6 bases short, with 14 bases between. Looked up from germline, CDR1 is SEHNR and CDR2 is FQNEAQ (reference sequence). The CDR3 covers 14 residues.

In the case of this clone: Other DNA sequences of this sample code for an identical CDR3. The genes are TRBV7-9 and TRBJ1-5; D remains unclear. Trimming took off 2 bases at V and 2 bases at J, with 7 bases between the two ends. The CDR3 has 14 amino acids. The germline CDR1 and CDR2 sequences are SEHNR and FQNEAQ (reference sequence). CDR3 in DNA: TGTGCCAGCAGCTTAAGCGGGGGCAATCAGCCCCAGCATTTT. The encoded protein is CASSLSGGNQPQHF.